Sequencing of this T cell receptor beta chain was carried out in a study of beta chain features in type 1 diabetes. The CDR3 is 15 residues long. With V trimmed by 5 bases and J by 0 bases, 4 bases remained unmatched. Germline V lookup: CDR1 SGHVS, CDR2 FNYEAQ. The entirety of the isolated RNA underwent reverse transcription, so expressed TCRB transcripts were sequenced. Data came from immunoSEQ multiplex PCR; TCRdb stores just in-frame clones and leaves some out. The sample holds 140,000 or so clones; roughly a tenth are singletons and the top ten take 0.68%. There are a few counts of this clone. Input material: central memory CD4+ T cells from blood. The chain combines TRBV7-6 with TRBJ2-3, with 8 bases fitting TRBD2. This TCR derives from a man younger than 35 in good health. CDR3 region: CASSRASGSTDTQYF. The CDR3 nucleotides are TGTGCCAGCAGCCGAGCTAGCGGGAGCACAGATACGCAGTATTTT. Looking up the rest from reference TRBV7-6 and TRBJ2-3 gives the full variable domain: GAGVSQSPRYKVTKRGQDVALRCDPISGHVSLYWYRQALGQGPEFLTYFNYEAQQDKSGLPNDRFSAERPEGSISTLTIQRTEQRDSAMYRCASSRASGSTDTQYFGPGTRLTVL.